The 28 T cell receptor beta chains given below trace back to one sample, sequenced in a study of T cells in narcolepsy. Profiled with immunoSEQ multiplex PCR; TCRdb holds only in-frame clones, not every one. This table holds some 24,000 clones, more than 80% found once. Sequenced material: CD45RA- memory CD4+ T cells from PBMCs. These receptor sequences come from a human donor with narcolepsy.

The chain uses TRBV28 and TRBJ1-2; 7 bases align to TRBD1. Germline V lookup: CDR1 MDHEN, CDR2 SYDVKM. The J segment lost 6 bases and the V segment lost 4 bases, leaving 11 bases of the junction unmatched. The CDR3 consists of 15 residues. CDR3 loop: CASSSAVGQAHGYTF. The CDR3 coding sequence is TGTGCCAGCAGTTCCGCCGTAGGACAGGCTCATGGCTACACCTTC.

The V and J genes are TRBV28 and TRBJ2-7; a weak D match, TRBD1 (5 bases). Germline values: CDR1 MDHEN, CDR2 SYDVKM. The CDR3 runs 16 residues. V lost 10 bases and J 2 bases, leaving 24 bases between the germline ends. The CDR3 DNA sequence: TGTGCCACAACCCGAACATCTTCAGGGTCGGCCTACGAGCAGTACTTC. Residues: CATTRTSSGSAYEQYF. The whole variable domain, remainder taken from reference TRBV28 and TRBJ2-7, is DVKVTQSSRYLVKRTGEKVFLECVQDMDHENMFWYRQDPGLGLRLIYFSYDVKMKEKGDIPEGYSVSREKKERFSLILESASTNQTSMYLCATTRTSSGSAYEQYFGPGTRLTVT.

A remark on this clone: No conserved phenylalanine or tryptophan is present at the end of the CDR3, so a read error is the likely explanation. The V gene is TRBV19, the J gene TRBJ1-5; D possibly corresponds to TRBD1 (5 bases). Trimming took off 4 bases at V and 3 bases at J, with 16 bases between the two ends. The germline V gene has CDR1 LNHDA and CDR2 SQIVND (reference sequence). CDR3 length: 16 amino acids. CDR3 sequence: CASSTSGGNYNQPQHS. DNA of the CDR3: TGTGCCAGTAGTACCTCCGGGGGGAATTACAATCAGCCCCAGCATTCT.

CDR3 amino acids: CASSRSGQEGQPQHF. CDR3 sequence (DNA): TGTGCCAGCAGTAGATCGGGACAGGAGGGTCAGCCCCAGCATTTT. The chain couples TRBV6-1 to TRBJ1-5; 8 bases are shared with TRBD1. Trimming took 5 bases from V and 6 from J; bases not matched to a gene: 9. CDR3 length equals 15 residues. Per the germline V gene, CDR1 is MNHNS and CDR2 is SASEGT.

CDR3 nucleotide sequence: TGTGCCAGCAGTGAGATCTCAACGGGTGGCGAGCAGTACTTC. Protein sequence: CASSEISTGGEQYF. V and J are TRBV2 and TRBJ2-7; D is unclear. V lost 3 bases, J lost 6 bases, and 15 bases lay in between. Germline assignment: CDR1 SNHLY and CDR2 FYNNEI. The CDR3 sequence is 14 residues long.

This clone turned up a few times. V gene TRBV5-4 combines with J gene TRBJ1-6; no definite D call. The CDR3 loop spans 15 amino acids. Between the trimmed V and J ends, which lost 3 bases and 10 bases, there was a span of 17 bases. CDR1 is SGHNT and CDR2 is YYREEE in the germline V gene (reference sequence). CDR3 sequence reads: CASSSRSGPGSPLHF. The CDR3 region has the DNA TGTGCCAGCAGCTCCCGTTCCGGTCCGGGGTCACCCCTCCACTTT.

This sequence joins TRBV19 and TRBJ1-6, with TRBD1 matching 8 bases. Looked up from germline, CDR1 is LNHDA and CDR2 is SQIVND (reference sequence). The CDR3 sequence is 15 residues long. V was clipped by 4 bases and J by 10 bases; unmatched bases: 9. CDR3 bases: TGTGCCAGTAGTACCAGGGGACAGGTTGGATCACCCCTCCACTTT. Translated, it gives CASSTRGQVGSPLHF.

V is TRBV5-1 and J is TRBJ2-5, with unresolved D. The DNA end favors TRBJ2-7, so the J call may be wrong. The CDR3 has 13 amino acids. Germline loops: CDR1 SGHRS, CDR2 YFSETQ. This CDR3 reads CASSRSQTYEQYF. Written as DNA, the CDR3 is TGCGCCAGCAGCCGATCACAGACCTACGAGCAGTACTTC.

The CDR3 DNA is TGTGCCAGCAGAACCCGACTAGCGGGGAGCGGAGATACGCAGTATTTT. It codes for CASRTRLAGSGDTQYF. This rearrangement joins TRBV2 to TRBJ2-3, with 11 nucleotides matching TRBD2. This CDR3 is 16 amino acids long. Per germline, CDR1 SNHLY and CDR2 FYNNEI. The V and J ends lost 6 bases and 5 bases, in that order; junction bases with no gene match: 10.

CDR3 protein: CASSFMANRYGYTF. The CDR3 coding sequence is TGCGCCAGCAGCTTTATGGCCAACCGCTATGGCTACACCTTC. This rearrangement joins TRBV5-1 to TRBJ1-2; no clear D. Trimming shortened V by 2 bases and J by 4 bases, and 12 bases separated the two germline ends. CDR1 is SGHRS, CDR2 YFSETQ, per germline. This CDR3 has 14 amino acids.

The chain combines TRBV2 with TRBJ2-3; 7 bases map to TRBD1. Germline V gene sequence: CDR1 SNHLY, CDR2 FYNNEI. The CDR3 is 15 residues long. V lost 6 bases to trimming and J lost 0 bases; unmatched junction nucleotides: 6. The CDR3 DNA reads as TGTGCCAGCAGGAAAGGGGGCGCGAGCACAGATACGCAGTATTTT. Amino acid sequence: CASRKGGASTDTQYF.

This clone is a singleton in its sample. The chain is built from TRBV10-1 and TRBJ1-3; TRBD1 matches 7 bases. The CDR3 extends over 15 amino acids. Per the germline V gene, CDR1 is WNHNN and CDR2 is SYGVQD (reference sequence). Trimming at V came to 6 bases and at J to 8 bases, leaving 13 bases not matched to a gene. The CDR3 reads CASSSSFGTADTIYF. In DNA form, the CDR3 reads TGCGCCAGCAGCTCCTCCTTCGGGACAGCAGACACCATATATTTT.

The genes are TRBV13 and TRBJ2-6, with a possible D match to TRBD2 (6 bases). Trimming cost V 3 bases and J 2 bases, with 23 bases left between them. The germline V gene has CDR1 PRHDT and CDR2 FYEKMQ (reference sequence). The CDR3 covers 20 residues. The CDR3: CASSLGWIRRGYPGANVLTF. The CDR3 bases are TGTGCCAGCAGCTTGGGGTGGATCAGGAGGGGCTATCCTGGGGCCAACGTCCTGACTTTC.

This sequence joins TRBV5-5 and TRBJ2-2, with no clear D. Germline values: CDR1 SGHKS, CDR2 YYEKEE (reference sequence). The V gene lost 0 bases and the J gene lost 4 bases, with 7 bases spanning the gap. CDR3 length equals 14 residues. For the CDR3, the DNA is TGTGCCAGCAGCTTGGTCGCAGGCACCGGGGAGCTGTTTTTT. It translates to CASSLVAGTGELFF. Supplemented by reference TRBV5-5 and TRBJ2-2, the full variable domain reads DAGVTQSPTHLIKTRGQQVTLRCSPISGHKSVSWYQQVLGQGPQFIFQYYEKEERGRGNFPDRFSARQFPNYSSELNVNALLLGDSALYLCASSLVAGTGELFFGEGSRLTVL.

The rearrangement links TRBV6-4 to TRBJ2-1; TRBD2 agrees at 12 bases. Trimming removed 4 bases from V and 3 bases from J; junction bases left unmatched: 4. Germline V gene data show CDR1 as MRHNA and CDR2 as SNTAGT. This CDR3 contains 16 residues. CDR3 protein: CASSALAGGGYNEQFF. The DNA for the CDR3 is TGTGCCAGCAGTGCGCTAGCGGGAGGGGGCTACAATGAGCAGTTCTTC.

This clone was seen a few times. The chain combines TRBV5-1 with TRBJ2-7; D gene uncertain. Germline CDR1 SGHRS, CDR2 YFSETQ. The length of the CDR3 is 15 residues. Trimming cost V 0 bases and J 0 bases, with 10 bases left between them. CDR3 loop: CASSLGRSGSYEQYF. The CDR3 DNA reads as TGCGCCAGCAGCTTGGGCAGGTCTGGCTCCTACGAGCAGTACTTC.

This clone was found once. The rearrangement joins TRBV30 to TRBJ2-4; tentative D call: TRBD2 (7 bases). The germline V gene encodes CDR1 GTSNPN and CDR2 SVGIG (reference sequence). The CDR3 loop spans 16 amino acids. Trimming took off 2 bases at V and 1 base at J, with 15 bases between the two ends. The CDR3 region is CAWSPIGGAAKNIQYF. The CDR3 DNA is TGTGCCTGGAGTCCCATAGGGGGGGCGGCCAAAAACATTCAGTACTTC.

The chain uses TRBV5-4 and TRBJ2-5, with 11 bases lining up with TRBD2. The DNA end is a closer match to TRBJ2-7, so the J assignment may be wrong. Germline lookup yields CDR1 SGHNT and CDR2 YYREEE (reference sequence). This CDR3 is built from 16 residues. The CDR3 here is CASSLGTSGSPYEQYF. The DNA of the CDR3 is TGTGCCAGCAGCTTGGGAACTAGCGGGAGTCCCTACGAGCAGTACTTC.

CDR3 bases: TGCGCCAGCAGCCAATTAGGAGGCACTGAAGCTTTCTTT. It is translated as CASSQLGGTEAFF. The chain employs TRBV4-1 and TRBJ1-1, with D unresolved. V lost 2 bases and J 4 bases, leaving 8 bases between the germline ends. This CDR3 is 13 amino acids long. Germline CDR1 is MGHRA and CDR2 is YSYEKL.

This chain links TRBV19 with TRBJ2-6; maybe TRBD2 (5 bases). Looked up from germline, CDR1 is LNHDA and CDR2 is SQIVND (reference sequence). Trimming cost V 1 base and J 0 bases, with 7 bases left between them. The CDR3 is 16 amino acids. In nucleotides, the CDR3 is TGTGCCAGTAGTATAGCGGGGAGCTCTGGGGCCAACGTCCTGACTTTC. As protein: CASSIAGSSGANVLTF.

V gene TRBV27 combines with J gene TRBJ2-3, with 13 bases lining up with TRBD2. After removal of 0 bases from V and 4 bases from J, the junction contained 4 bases not matched to a gene. Per germline, CDR1 MNHEY and CDR2 SMNVEV (reference sequence). The CDR3 runs to 17 residues. CDR3 in DNA: TGTGCCAGCAGTTTATCGGGACTAGCGGGAATCTCAGATACGCAGTATTTT. Amino acids: CASSLSGLAGISDTQYF.

CDR3 bases: TGTGCCAGCTCACTCCGGGGGAACTACGAGCAGTACTTC. This gives the protein CASSLRGNYEQYF. J is TRBJ2-7 and V is TRBV18; D is possibly TRBD2 (6 bases). In germline, CDR1 is KGHSH, CDR2 LQKENI. V was clipped by 4 bases and J by 3 bases, with 10 bases between them. The CDR3 is 13 amino acids.

The rearrangement uses TRBV7-2 and TRBJ2-7; 8 positions agree with TRBD2. Germline assignment: CDR1 SGHTA and CDR2 FQGNSA. The CDR3 covers 14 residues. The V segment lost 5 bases and the J segment 3 bases; nucleotides outside the gene matches: 6. The CDR3 here is CASSHTSGGYEQYF. For the CDR3, the DNA is TGTGCCAGCAGCCACACTAGCGGAGGCTACGAGCAGTACTTC.

The J gene is TRBJ1-1, the V gene TRBV5-6; D perhaps matches TRBD1 (5 bases). Trimming took off 1 base at V and 10 bases at J, with 20 bases between the two ends. The CDR3 consists of 15 residues. Germline CDR1 and CDR2: SGHDT and YYEEEE. The CDR3 DNA reads TGTGCCAGCAGCTTGATTCGGCGGGGCGAAAGGCGAGCTTTCTTT. Its protein product is CASSLIRRGERRAFF. Together with reference TRBV5-6 and TRBJ1-1, the CDR3 gives the full variable domain: DAGVTQSPTHLIKTRGQQVTLRCSPKSGHDTVSWYQQALGQGPQFIFQYYEEEERQRGNFPDRFSGHQFPNYSSELNVNALLLGDSALYLCASSLIRRGERRAFFGQGTRLTVV.

This chain connects TRBV7-2 to TRBJ1-1; D possibly corresponds to TRBD1 (6 bases). The V gene's germline CDR1 is SGHTA and CDR2 FQGNSA. This CDR3 has 13 residues. V was cut by 5 bases and J by 7 bases, with 14 bases left in between. CDR3 amino acids: CASSLLGAGEAFF. In DNA form, the CDR3 reads TGTGCCAGCAGCCTCCTGGGGGCGGGTGAAGCTTTCTTT.

This rearrangement joins TRBV5-6 to TRBJ2-5; 9 positions match TRBD1. The CDR3 is made up of 15 amino acids. Germline CDR1 and CDR2: SGHDT and YYEEEE. The V gene end was trimmed by 0 bases and the J gene end by 3 bases; junction bases not matched to a gene: 3. CDR3 sequence: CASSLAGTGKETQYF. The CDR3, as DNA: TGTGCCAGCAGCTTGGCAGGGACAGGGAAAGAGACCCAGTACTTC.

The chain employs TRBV29-1 and TRBJ2-7; D uncertain. Germline V gene data show CDR1 as SQVTM and CDR2 as ANQGSEA. Trimming removed 4 bases at V and 1 base at J, with 8 bases between. CDR3 length: 12 residues. The CDR3 is CSVAKESYEQYF. DNA for the CDR3: TGCAGCGTTGCAAAGGAGTCCTACGAGCAGTACTTC.

The chain links TRBV15 to TRBJ2-7; 11 positions match TRBD1. The CDR3 has 16 residues. Germline loops: CDR1 LNHNV, CDR2 YYDKDF (reference sequence). The V gene end was trimmed by 0 bases and the J gene end by 5 bases; junction bases not matched to a gene: 6. CDR3: CATSRERPGQGDEQYF. The CDR3 nucleotides read TGTGCCACCAGCAGAGAAAGACCGGGACAGGGGGACGAGCAGTACTTC.